The T cell receptor beta chain under discussion was sequenced for a study of OX40 agonist ivuxolimab in advanced cancers. Turning to the study itself: Mean age approximately 61 years, range roughly 23 to 79; around 80% male.

Some clones are missing from TCRdb's copy, which holds only in-frame ones; the method was immunoSEQ multiplex PCR. Among 35,000 to 45,000 clones, 82% were seen once, and the ten largest hold approximately 23%. About this clone itself: What it binds is unknown.

V lost 3 bases, J lost 2 bases, and 6 bases lay in between. Germline CDR1 SGHRS, CDR2 YFSETQ. This CDR3 region has 12 residues. General study results and limits: CD4+ and CD8+ blood T cells expanded clonally by week 6 at 0.1 to 3.0 mg/kg.

The sequencing used CD4+ or CD8+ T cells sorted from blood, collected in a trial of the OX40 agonist ivuxolimab. This receptor was identified in an adult with an advanced solid tumor such as melanoma, head and neck, liver or kidney cancer. The chain is built from TRBV5-1 and TRBJ2-7, with D perhaps TRBD1 (6 bases). CDR3 coding DNA: TGCGCCAGCAGCTGGGACACCTACGAGCAGTACTTC. It codes for CASSWDTYEQYF.